Below, 32 T cell receptor beta chains from the same sample are listed, as sequenced in a study of shared clonotypes between healthy human individuals. Sequenced by immunoSEQ multiplex PCR; TCRdb stores in-frame clones only, minus some. The sample yields roughly 2 million clones, 90% to 96% seen once. The specimen sequenced was naive CD4+ T cells sorted from blood. The subset was: CD45RA+ positively selected. The receptors derive from a man between 18 and 29 years old in good health.

V usage is TRBV19 and J usage is TRBJ1-5; TRBD1 agrees at 9 bases. The V segment lost 4 bases and the J segment 5 bases; nucleotides outside the gene matches: 6. The CDR3 has 15 residues. CDR1 LNHDA and CDR2 SQIVND come from the germline V gene (reference sequence). CDR3 loop: CASSRGTGRYQPQHF. In DNA, the CDR3 is TGTGCCAGTAGTAGGGGGACAGGGCGATATCAGCCCCAGCATTTT.

Details on this clone: This same CDR3 is encoded by further DNA sequences in the sample. The chain carries TRBV19 and TRBJ2-3; 11 bases fit TRBD1. Germline V gene sequence: CDR1 LNHDA, CDR2 SQIVND (reference sequence). The CDR3 has 13 amino acids. Trimming at V came to 6 bases and at J to 6 bases, leaving 2 bases not matched to a gene. CDR3 region: CASRDRGQDTQYF. The DNA for the CDR3 is TGTGCCAGTAGGGACAGGGGGCAGGATACGCAGTATTTT.

This chain links TRBV28 with TRBJ1-1; D gene ambiguous. Germline V lookup: CDR1 MDHEN, CDR2 SYDVKM. V was pared by 9 bases and J by 9 bases, with 17 bases between. The CDR3 consists of 12 residues. The CDR3 here is CASIIPRAKAFF. The CDR3, as DNA: TGTGCCAGTATCATCCCACGGGCCAAAGCTTTCTTT.

The CDR3 reads CASSASSVRGQYF. Written as DNA, the CDR3 is TGTGCCAGCAGTGCCTCCTCCGTGCGGGGCCAGTATTTT. The chain combines TRBV6-5 with TRBJ2-3, with D possibly being TRBD2 (6 bases). Per the germline V gene, CDR1 is MNHEY and CDR2 is SVGAGI. Trimming took 5 bases from V and 12 from J, leaving 18 bases between them. CDR3 length: 13 residues.

This clone was seen once. The rearrangement joins TRBV10-3 to TRBJ2-7; the D gene is possibly TRBD2 (6 bases). V was trimmed by 4 bases and J by 2 bases, leaving 12 bases between them. Germline assignment: CDR1 ENHRY and CDR2 SYGVKD. This CDR3 is 14 amino acids long. CDR3 DNA sequence: TGTGCCATCAGTGGCAGGGAGGTTACCTACGAGCAGTACTTC. Its protein is CAISGREVTYEQYF.

The chain links TRBV7-9 to TRBJ2-2; no firm D call. V gave up 5 bases and J gave up 4 bases, with 11 bases separating them. Germline CDR1 and CDR2: SEHNR and FQNEAQ (reference sequence). The CDR3 is 14 amino acids. CDR3 sequence: CASSPALSTGELFF. The CDR3 DNA is TGTGCCAGCAGCCCAGCACTCAGCACCGGGGAGCTGTTTTTT.

This clone was observed a single time. This chain links TRBV29-1 with TRBJ2-3, with 13 nucleotides matching TRBD2. The CDR3 runs to 14 residues. J lost 4 bases, V lost 8 bases, and 6 bases had no gene match. The germline CDR1 and CDR2 sequences are SQVTM and ANQGSEA. CDR3 amino acids: CSTGLAGVADTQYF. The CDR3 bases are TGCAGCACCGGACTAGCGGGAGTAGCAGATACGCAGTATTTT.

The rearrangement links TRBV5-1 to TRBJ1-2; TRBD1 matches at 8 bases. CDR3 length equals 16 residues. Trimming took 4 bases from V and 8 from J; bases not matched to a gene: 16. Germline V gene sequence: CDR1 SGHRS, CDR2 YFSETQ. CDR3 in DNA: TGCGCCAGCAGCCCAGGGACAGGAGGGGGGCCGGGAGGCTACACCTTC. Amino acids: CASSPGTGGGPGGYTF.

As to this clone: Other nucleotide sequences from this sample produce the same CDR3. As DNA, the CDR3 is TGTGCCATCAGTGAGTCAACGGGGAATCAGCCCCAGCATTTT. It yields the protein CAISESTGNQPQHF. The chain carries TRBV10-3 and TRBJ1-5; D remains ambiguous. Germline CDR1 and CDR2: ENHRY and SYGVKD. Deletions cut 0 bases from V and 4 bases from J, with 7 bases between. CDR3 length equals 14 residues.

The chain joins TRBV28 to TRBJ1-1; 10 nucleotides agree with TRBD1. J was trimmed by 4 bases and V by 3 bases; bases with no gene match: 11. Germline V gene data show CDR1 as MDHEN and CDR2 as SYDVKM. The CDR3 runs 17 residues. The DNA for the CDR3 is TGTGCCAGCAGTTTGAATCCCCCGACAGGGGGCGGCACTGAAGCTTTCTTT. Translated, it gives CASSLNPPTGGGTEAFF.

The rearrangement uses TRBV7-9 and TRBJ2-5; no definite D call. The CDR3 consists of 12 residues. Germline V gene data show CDR1 as SEHNR and CDR2 as FQNEAQ (reference sequence). V was clipped by 2 bases and J by 5 bases, with 6 bases between them. In DNA, the CDR3 is TGTGCCAGCAGCTTAAGAGTCGAGACCCAGTACTTC. As protein: CASSLRVETQYF. The variable domain in full, completed from reference TRBV7-9 and TRBJ2-5, reads DTGVSQNPRHKITKRGQNVTFRCDPISEHNRLYWYRQTLGQGPEFLTYFQNEAQLEKSRLLSDRFSAERPKGSFSTLEIQRTEQGDSAMYLCASSLRVETQYFGPGTRLLVL.

This chain connects TRBV5-1 to TRBJ2-7; 8 bases line up with TRBD2. CDR1 and CDR2 from the germline V gene are SGHRS and YFSETQ. Trimming at V came to 4 bases and at J to 2 bases, leaving 8 bases not matched to a gene. This CDR3 region has 15 residues. CDR3 loop: CASSPVGGRTYEQYF. The CDR3 DNA sequence: TGCGCCAGCAGCCCGGTGGGCGGGAGGACCTACGAGCAGTACTTC. Filled out from reference TRBV5-1 and TRBJ2-7, the complete variable domain reads KAGVTQTPRYLIKTRGQQVTLSCSPISGHRSVSWYQQTPGQGLQFLFEYFSETQRNKGNFPGRFSGRQFSNSRSEMNVSTLELGDSALYLCASSPVGGRTYEQYFGPGTRLTVT.

Regarding this clone: Other DNA sequences in the sample encode the same CDR3. This chain joins TRBV10-3 and TRBJ2-5; D unclear. The CDR3 sequence is 13 residues long. The V gene lost 0 bases and the J gene lost 5 bases, with 7 bases spanning the gap. Looked up from germline, CDR1 is ENHRY and CDR2 is SYGVKD. The CDR3 DNA is TGTGCCATCAGTGAGTCAGGTAGTGAGACCCAGTACTTC. It yields the protein CAISESGSETQYF.

J is TRBJ2-1 and V is TRBV5-1; 8 nucleotides agree with TRBD2. Germline V gene sequence: CDR1 SGHRS, CDR2 YFSETQ. After removal of 1 base from V and 9 bases from J, the junction contained 9 bases not matched to a gene. The length of the CDR3 is 15 residues. DNA for the CDR3: TGCGCCAGCAGCTTGCAAGCGGGAGTACGGGGTGAGCAGTTCTTC. Protein product: CASSLQAGVRGEQFF. The full variable domain, completed using reference TRBV5-1 and TRBJ2-1, is KAGVTQTPRYLIKTRGQQVTLSCSPISGHRSVSWYQQTPGQGLQFLFEYFSETQRNKGNFPGRFSGRQFSNSRSEMNVSTLELGDSALYLCASSLQAGVRGEQFFGPGTRLTVL.

This clone was recorded once. The rearrangement joins TRBV6-5 to TRBJ1-6; D is undetermined. The V gene's germline CDR1 is MNHEY and CDR2 SVGAGI. V dropped 6 bases and J dropped 7 bases, with 7 bases sitting between them. CDR3 size: 12 residues. CDR3 nucleotide sequence: TGTGCCAGCAGGACCCCCAATTCACCCCTCCACTTT. Its protein product is CASRTPNSPLHF.

The V and J genes are TRBV10-3 and TRBJ1-5, with unresolved D. The V end lost 0 bases, the J end lost 4 bases, and 7 bases lay between the germline ends. Germline V gives CDR1 ENHRY, CDR2 SYGVKD. The CDR3 is 14 residues long. The CDR3 here is CAISESQFNQPQHF. In DNA form, the CDR3 reads TGTGCCATCAGTGAGTCCCAGTTTAATCAGCCCCAGCATTTT.

The chain has TRBV5-1 and TRBJ2-7, with 7 bases matching TRBD2. V shed 3 bases, J shed 1 base, and the junction held 10 bases outside the gene matches. Germline V CDR1 and CDR2: SGHRS, YFSETQ. This CDR3 is 16 amino acids long. In DNA, the CDR3 is TGCGCCAGCAGCTCATGGGAAGGGGAGGGTTCCTACGAGCAGTACTTC. It translates to CASSSWEGEGSYEQYF.

This sequence joins TRBV5-1 and TRBJ2-7; D uncertain. Per germline, CDR1 SGHRS and CDR2 YFSETQ. The CDR3 covers 12 residues. The V and J ends lost 4 bases and 5 bases respectively, with 10 bases between them. The CDR3 DNA sequence: TGCGCCAGCAGCCCTGGATCAAACGAGCAGTACTTC. Translated: CASSPGSNEQYF.

The J gene is TRBJ2-6, the V gene TRBV6-5; D unclear. The V gene's germline CDR1 is MNHEY and CDR2 SVGAGI. Trimming stripped 5 bases from V and 0 bases from J, with 5 bases between. The CDR3 is 14 residues long. The CDR3 protein is CASSGDSGANVLTF. CDR3 DNA sequence: TGTGCCAGCAGTGGGGACTCTGGGGCCAACGTCCTGACTTTC.

The count of this clone is one. The chain uses TRBV7-2 and TRBJ1-1; D unresolved. Germline values: CDR1 SGHTA, CDR2 FQGNSA. The ends were cut back, 6 bases at V and 1 base at J, with 12 bases in the middle. The CDR3 loop spans 14 amino acids. The CDR3 region is CASSSSRGNTEAFF. CDR3 DNA sequence: TGTGCCAGCAGTTCGTCAAGAGGGAACACTGAAGCTTTCTTT.

This clone was seen only once. This chain uses TRBV6-5 with TRBJ2-7; D gene unclear. CDR1 is MNHEY, CDR2 SVGAGI, per germline. The CDR3 is made up of 15 amino acids. Trimming removed 6 bases at V and 2 bases at J, with 17 bases between. CDR3 sequence (DNA): TGTGCCAGCAGCTCTAATCCGACAAAACCCTACGAGCAGTACTTC. Amino acids: CASSSNPTKPYEQYF.

This sequence joins TRBV18 and TRBJ2-5; no definite D call. The germline V gene encodes CDR1 KGHSH and CDR2 LQKENI. The CDR3 spans 15 residues. Trimming left V 0 bases short and J 2 bases short, with 10 bases between. The DNA for the CDR3 is TGTGCCAGCTCACCACCGGAAGGAATTCAAGAGACCCAGTACTTC. Amino acid sequence: CASSPPEGIQETQYF.

The chain links TRBV5-4 to TRBJ2-5, with 7 bases matching TRBD1. Trimming removed 0 bases from V and 3 bases from J; junction bases left unmatched: 5. The germline V gene has CDR1 SGHNT and CDR2 YYREEE (reference sequence). The CDR3 consists of 15 residues. The CDR3 region has the DNA TGTGCCAGCAGCTTGGGGACAGGAGTTAAAGAGACCCAGTACTTC. This codes for CASSLGTGVKETQYF.

In the case of this clone: This same CDR3 is encoded by further DNA sequences in the sample. This chain connects TRBV7-2 to TRBJ2-1; D unresolved. Trimming took off 4 bases at V and 6 bases at J, with 4 bases between the two ends. The germline V gene has CDR1 SGHTA and CDR2 FQGNSA. The CDR3 totals 11 residues. CDR3 sequence reads: CASSSSNEQFF. The CDR3 coding sequence is TGTGCCAGCAGCTCATCCAATGAGCAGTTCTTC.

The chain recombines TRBV29-1 with TRBJ2-1; no firm D call. The CDR3 consists of 15 residues. CDR1 is SQVTM, CDR2 ANQGSEA, per germline. V lost 7 bases, J lost 0 bases, and 16 bases lay in between. CDR3 coding DNA: TGCAGCGCAAAACTGACTGAGCGCTCCTACAATGAGCAGTTCTTC. Translation gives CSAKLTERSYNEQFF.

The genes are TRBV14 and TRBJ2-3, with D perhaps matching TRBD2 (5 bases). Per the germline V gene, CDR1 is SGHDN and CDR2 is FVKESK. The CDR3 is 16 amino acids. V was trimmed by 2 bases and J by 1 base, leaving 13 bases between them. CDR3 in amino acids: CASSQLASRGTDTQYF. The CDR3 DNA reads TGTGCCAGCAGCCAATTAGCGAGTCGGGGCACAGATACGCAGTATTTT.

The gene calls are TRBV6-1 and TRBJ1-2, with a tentative D call TRBD1 (6 bases). CDR1 and CDR2 from the germline V gene are MNHNS and SASEGT. With 4 bases removed from V and 4 bases from J, the gap between germline ends came to 16 bases. The CDR3 is 15 residues long. CDR3 sequence reads: CASSAGTTRSYGYTF. The DNA for the CDR3 is TGTGCCAGCAGTGCGGGGACAACTCGCAGCTATGGCTACACCTTC.

The gene calls are TRBV18 and TRBJ1-5; D is ambiguous. The CDR3 length is 13 residues. Trimming cost V 2 bases and J 7 bases, with 9 bases left between them. CDR1 is KGHSH, CDR2 LQKENI, per germline. The CDR3 protein is CASSPTQAQPQHF. The CDR3 DNA reads TGTGCCAGCTCACCAACACAAGCCCAGCCCCAGCATTTT.

The rearrangement joins TRBV29-1 to TRBJ2-7, with TRBD1 identical over 8 bases. The germline gives CDR1 SQVTM, CDR2 ANQGSEA. Germline trimming cut 0 bases from V and 5 bases from J; bases unmatched to any gene: 9. The CDR3 has 15 residues. The CDR3 region is CSVEDRDRGSNEQYF. As DNA, the CDR3 is TGCAGCGTTGAAGATCGCGACAGGGGAAGTAACGAGCAGTACTTC.

The V and J genes are TRBV19 and TRBJ2-2; TRBD2 aligns across 9 bases. Losses at the gene ends were 6 bases for V and 7 bases for J; bases not matched to a gene: 15. Germline loops: CDR1 LNHDA, CDR2 SQIVND (reference sequence). The CDR3 has 17 amino acids. The CDR3 DNA follows: TGTGCCAGTAGCCGGCACAGCGGGGGGATAGACGGCGGGGAGCTGTTTTTT. Its translation is CASSRHSGGIDGGELFF.

The chain recombines TRBV5-1 with TRBJ2-3, with D tentatively TRBD1 (5 bases). CDR3 size: 15 residues. V was clipped by 2 bases and J by 6 bases, with 16 bases between them. Germline V lookup: CDR1 SGHRS, CDR2 YFSETQ. The CDR3, as DNA: TGCGCCAGCAGCTTTCTGGCGACCGCAGGGGATACGCAGTATTTT. It translates to CASSFLATAGDTQYF.

This chain links TRBV5-1 with TRBJ2-6; D ambiguous. V gave up 5 bases and J gave up 1 base, with 10 bases separating them. Germline CDR1 and CDR2: SGHRS and YFSETQ. CDR3 length equals 15 residues. This CDR3 reads CASRIRGSGANVLTF. CDR3 DNA sequence: TGCGCCAGCAGGATTAGAGGTTCTGGGGCCAACGTCCTGACTTTC.